Below are 17 T cell receptor beta chains sequenced from a single sample in a study of glioma-infiltrating T cells. Amplification of TCR alpha and beta CDR3 regions from RNA used iRepertoire nested multiplex PCR. Each CDR3 protein gets one entry after TCRdb re-called the multiplex PCR reads with MiXCR. Of approximately 400,000 distinct CDR3 sequences detected, around 38% appear once; the ten largest clones hold around 12%. Sequenced material: glioma tissue, nonneoplastic brain tissue, or PBMCs (not recorded which). The source of these receptors is a human donor with low-grade glioma or glioblastoma, undergoing nonglioma brain surgery, or in good health (not recorded which).

This clonotype has more than one count but fewer than ten. The chain joins TRBV20-1 to TRBJ2-7, with 8 bases fitting TRBD1. J lost 7 bases, V lost 5 bases, and 7 bases had no gene match. In germline, CDR1 is DFQATT, CDR2 SNEGSKA (reference sequence). This CDR3 comprises 12 residues. CDR3 amino acids: CSAGQGPSEQYF. As DNA, the CDR3 is TGCAGTGCTGGACAGGGCCCATCAGAGCAGTACTTC.

With respect to this clonotype: The conserved closing phenylalanine or tryptophan is absent in this CDR3, likely reflecting a read error. The rearrangement joins TRBV27 to TRBJ2-7, with 15 bases that match TRBD2. V trimming: 6 bases; J trimming: 2 bases; junction bases outside the gene matches: 17. Germline lookup yields CDR1 MNHEY and CDR2 SMNVEV (reference sequence). The CDR3 covers 20 residues. The CDR3 coding sequence is TGTGCCAGCAGGACTTTCGTCCCGGGACTAGCGGGAGGAATCACCTACGAGCAGTACTCC. Translation gives CASRTFVPGLAGGITYEQYS.

This clonotype was detected only a few times. This chain joins TRBV20-1 and TRBJ1-1, with 9 nucleotides matching TRBD1. The CDR3 spans 12 residues. Germline lookup yields CDR1 DFQATT and CDR2 SNEGSKA (reference sequence). Trimming cost V 2 bases and J 10 bases; bases outside gene matches: 5. Here the CDR3 DNA reads TGCAGTGCTAGACCAAAGGACAGGGGAGCTTTCTTT. Its translation: CSARPKDRGAFF.

This clonotype was detected a few times. In nucleotides, the CDR3 is TGTGCCAGCAGCTTCGGGACAGGGCTGCAAGCTTTCTTT. It yields the protein CASSFGTGLQAFF. This chain uses TRBV7-2 with TRBJ1-1; 9 bases are shared with TRBD1. This CDR3 region has 13 residues. CDR1 and CDR2 from the germline V gene are SGHTA and FQGNSA. Losses at the gene ends were 3 bases for V and 9 bases for J; bases not matched to a gene: 5.

Details on this clonotype: A much larger clone differs from this one at a single base, so this may be a read error. This chain connects TRBV20-1 to TRBJ2-1; 9 positions match TRBD2. The ends lost 6 bases at V and 10 bases at J; junction bases unmatched: 10. This CDR3 spans 13 amino acids. Germline V gives CDR1 DFQATT, CDR2 SNEGSKA (reference sequence). The CDR3: CSAYPGLAYEQFF. CDR3 bases: TGCAGTGCCTACCCGGGACTAGCCTACGAGCAGTTCTTC.

The rearrangement uses TRBV24-1 and TRBJ2-5; tentative D call: TRBD1 (5 bases). This CDR3 is 12 amino acids long. Germline V lookup: CDR1 KGHDR, CDR2 SFDVKD. Trimming shortened V by 7 bases and J by 2 bases, and 7 bases separated the two germline ends. This chain's CDR3 is CATRDKQETQYF. The DNA of the CDR3 is TGTGCCACCAGGGACAAGCAAGAGACCCAGTACTTC.

This clonotype was counted many times. V is TRBV28 and J is TRBJ2-5; 12 bases map to TRBD1. Looked up from germline, CDR1 is MDHEN and CDR2 is SYDVKM. Losses at the gene ends were 3 bases for V and 4 bases for J; bases not matched to a gene: 6. CDR3 length: 16 amino acids. Here the CDR3 reads CASSFLGTGGSETQYF. As DNA, the CDR3 is TGTGCCAGCAGTTTCCTAGGGACAGGGGGCTCAGAGACCCAGTACTTC.

This clonotype was seen only once. Just one base apart from a much larger clone, this may be a read error. The rearrangement joins TRBV15 to TRBJ2-5, with TRBD2 identical over 11 bases. Germline CDR1 is LNHNV and CDR2 is YYDKDF (reference sequence). This CDR3 spans 16 amino acids. In DNA, the CDR3 is TGTGCCACCAGCAGAGGTAGCGGGAGGGCCTTAGAGACCCAGCACTTC. Its protein product is CATSRGSGRALETQHF.

As for this clonotype: Since a much larger clone is just one base distant, this may be a read error. The genes are TRBV20-1 and TRBJ1-1; 7 positions match TRBD1. V was clipped by 2 bases and J by 4 bases; unmatched bases: 7. The CDR3 runs to 14 residues. Germline V gene sequence: CDR1 DFQATT, CDR2 SNEGSKA (reference sequence). The CDR3, as DNA: TGCAGTGCTAGACGACAGGGACCGAGCACTGAAGCTTTCTTT. It translates to CSARRQGPSTEAFF.

This chain joins TRBV2 and TRBJ2-7; no reliable D call. Trimming pared 0 bases from V and 0 bases from J, leaving 12 bases between. Germline-derived CDR1 and CDR2 are SNHLY and FYNNEI. CDR3 size: 16 residues. The CDR3 nucleotides read TGTGCCAGCAGTGAAGCTCAAGAGACATTCTCCTACGAGCAGTACTTC. This codes for CASSEAQETFSYEQYF.

The J gene is TRBJ2-1, the V gene TRBV7-9, with a tentative D call TRBD2 (5 bases). Trimming took 5 bases from V and 7 from J, leaving 12 bases between them. From germline, CDR1 is SEHNR and CDR2 FQNEAQ (reference sequence). CDR3 length equals 13 residues. The CDR3 reads CASSVDPGNEQFF. In DNA, the CDR3 is TGTGCCAGCAGCGTCGACCCGGGGAATGAGCAGTTCTTC.

V and J are TRBV2 and TRBJ1-1, with D possibly TRBD1 on 6 matching bases. The germline V gene encodes CDR1 SNHLY and CDR2 FYNNEI. The length of the CDR3 is 15 residues. V lost 5 bases and J lost 4, with 17 bases in between. CDR3 in amino acids: CASSLYRVLSTEAFF. CDR3 nucleotide sequence: TGTGCCAGCAGTTTATACAGGGTGTTAAGCACTGAAGCTTTCTTT.

The gene calls are TRBV2 and TRBJ2-7; D perhaps matches TRBD2 (6 bases). Per the germline V gene, CDR1 is SNHLY and CDR2 is FYNNEI. V was shortened by 7 bases and J by 1 base, with 11 bases between the two germline ends. The CDR3 has 13 residues. CDR3 sequence: CASTSTSSYEQYF. CDR3 DNA sequence: TGTGCCAGCACCTCGACTAGTTCCTACGAGCAGTACTTC.

This clonotype was observed a handful of times. The rearrangement joins TRBV20-1 to TRBJ2-7; 7 nucleotides line up with TRBD2. The length of the CDR3 is 16 residues. In germline, CDR1 is DFQATT, CDR2 SNEGSKA (reference sequence). Trimming cost V 0 bases and J 3 bases; bases outside gene matches: 11. The CDR3 bases are TGCAGTGCTAGAGATCCCGGGAGGAACGCTTACTACGAGCAGTACTTC. Translated: CSARDPGRNAYYEQYF.

Worth noting for this clonotype: A read error may be the cause here, since a much bigger clone is one base away. The rearrangement joins TRBV6-6 to TRBJ2-1, with D possibly being TRBD1 (5 bases). Between the trimmed V and J ends, which lost 8 bases and 10 bases, there was a span of 21 bases. Germline V gene sequence: CDR1 MNHNY, CDR2 SVGAGI (reference sequence). CDR3 length equals 14 residues. CDR3 bases: TGTGCCAGCGCCGACAGACTGTTCTCCTACGAGCAGTTCTTC. Its translation is CASADRLFSYEQFF.

The chain joins TRBV7-2 to TRBJ2-7, with unresolved D. Between the trimmed V and J ends, which lost 5 bases and 3 bases, there was a span of 14 bases. CDR1 SGHTA and CDR2 FQGNSA come from the germline V gene. The CDR3 is made up of 14 amino acids. CDR3 nucleotides: TGTGCCAGCAGCGCCTTAGGGCAGTACTACGAGCAGTACTTC. Translating it yields CASSALGQYYEQYF.

The V and J genes are TRBV12-3 or TRBV12-4 and TRBJ1-4; a weak D match, TRBD1 (5 bases). V was pared by 6 bases and J by 11 bases, with 19 bases between. This CDR3 has 14 residues. CDR3 bases: TGTGCCAGCAGCATCGGGACTATCGTGGAGAAACTGTTTTTT. Protein product: CASSIGTIVEKLFF.